One and the same sample provided the 3 T cell receptor beta chains below, sequenced in a study of human T cells and chemical hapten exposure. It was unfractionated whole blood from which total RNA was extracted. TCRdb called the 5' RACE reads again in MiXCR, with one record for every CDR3 protein. The profile covers about 140,000 distinct CDR3 sequences, with over 3.5% appearing a single time and approximately 1.3% taken by the ten largest. Receptor source: a female donor in good health.

The table lists this clonotype with a few counts. J is TRBJ2-3 and V is TRBV7-9; 7 bases match TRBD2. Germline CDR1 and CDR2: SEHNR and FQNEAQ (reference sequence). Trimming cost V 6 bases and J 2 bases; bases outside gene matches: 11. The CDR3 has 16 amino acids. CDR3 region: CASSDPRDYPTDTQYF. The CDR3 region has the DNA TGTGCCAGCAGTGACCCTAGGGACTACCCCACAGATACGCAGTATTTT.

This clonotype has a count of ten or more. The chain carries TRBV6-6 and TRBJ2-3, with D perhaps being TRBD1 or TRBD2 (5 bases each). The CDR3 covers 14 residues. Trimming took 1 base from V and 2 from J, leaving 7 bases between them. Germline-derived CDR1 and CDR2 are MNHNY and SVGAGI (reference sequence). CDR3 residues: CASSYLGPTDTQYF. DNA of the CDR3: TGTGCCAGCAGTTACTTGGGACCCACAGATACGCAGTATTTT.

This clonotype appeared many times. The V and J genes are TRBV18 and TRBJ2-1, with a weak D call TRBD1 (6 bases). V was shortened by 3 bases and J by 4 bases, with 10 bases between the two germline ends. The germline gives CDR1 KGHSH, CDR2 LQKENI. The CDR3 is 14 amino acids. The CDR3 DNA follows: TGTGCCAGCTCACCGGGCAGGGGTTACAATGAGCAGTTCTTC. It is translated as CASSPGRGYNEQFF. Full variable domain (missing parts from reference TRBV18 and TRBJ2-1): NAGVMQNPRHLVRRRGQEARLRCSPMKGHSHVYWYRQLPEEGLKFMVYLQKENIIDESGMPKERFSAEFPKEGPSILRIQQVVRGDSAAYFCASSPGRGYNEQFFGPGTRLTVL.